This TCR beta chain was sequenced in a study of blood T cell repertoires in COVID-19. Study details: Sample material is recorded as cDNA or gDNA derived from T cells, B-cell-depleted T cells, or PBMCs.

Original methodology: Counts of nucleated cells, estimated from reference gene primer amplification, were obtained. The method was immunoSEQ multiplex PCR; TCRdb's version includes in-frame clones alone and lacks a portion of them. The D gene and trimming were derived from the DNA, and the V and J assignments and clone size from that table. This table holds about 190,000 clones, 89% found once. Germline values: CDR1 SNHLY, CDR2 FYNNEI. This CDR3 is built from 13 residues. Trimming shortened V by 0 bases and J by 6 bases, and 8 bases separated the two germline ends. The TCR comes from a man aged 40-49 years with acute or convalescent COVID-19. The chain has TRBV2 and TRBJ1-2, with D unclear. The sample was peripheral blood. DNA of the CDR3: TGTGCCAGCAGTGAAGCGCTCGGGGATGGCTACACCTTC. It specifies CASSEALGDGYTF.